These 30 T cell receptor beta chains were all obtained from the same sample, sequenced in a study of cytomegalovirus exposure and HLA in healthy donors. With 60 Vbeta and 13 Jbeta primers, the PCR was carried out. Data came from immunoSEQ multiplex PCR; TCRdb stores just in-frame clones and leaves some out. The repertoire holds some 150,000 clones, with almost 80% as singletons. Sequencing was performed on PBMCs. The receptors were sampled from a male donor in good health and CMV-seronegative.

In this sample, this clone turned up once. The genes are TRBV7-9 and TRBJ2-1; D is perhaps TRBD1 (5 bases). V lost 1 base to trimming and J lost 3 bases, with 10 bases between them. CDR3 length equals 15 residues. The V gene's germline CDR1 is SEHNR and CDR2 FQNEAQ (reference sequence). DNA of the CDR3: TGTGCCAGCAGCTTAGGCAGCACAGGCTACAATGAGCAGTTCTTC. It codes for CASSLGSTGYNEQFF. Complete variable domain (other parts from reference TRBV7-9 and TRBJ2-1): DTGVSQNPRHKITKRGQNVTFRCDPISEHNRLYWYRQTLGQGPEFLTYFQNEAQLEKSRLLSDRFSAERPKGSFSTLEIQRTEQGDSAMYLCASSLGSTGYNEQFFGPGTRLTVL.

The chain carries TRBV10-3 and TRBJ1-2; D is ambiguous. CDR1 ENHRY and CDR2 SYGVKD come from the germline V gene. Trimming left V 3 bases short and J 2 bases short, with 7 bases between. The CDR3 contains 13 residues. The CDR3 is CAISDEGNYGYTF. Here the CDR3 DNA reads TGTGCCATCAGTGACGAGGGAAACTATGGCTACACCTTC.

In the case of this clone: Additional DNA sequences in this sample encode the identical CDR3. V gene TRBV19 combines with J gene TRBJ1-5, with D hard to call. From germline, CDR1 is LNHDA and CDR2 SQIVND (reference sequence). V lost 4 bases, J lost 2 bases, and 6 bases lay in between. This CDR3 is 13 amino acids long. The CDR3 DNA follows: TGTGCCAGTAGTACTGGCCGCAATCAGCCCCAGCATTTT. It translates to CASSTGRNQPQHF. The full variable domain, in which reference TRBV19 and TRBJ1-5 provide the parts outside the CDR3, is DGGITQSPKYLFRKEGQNVTLSCEQNLNHDAMYWYRQDPGQGLRLIYYSQIVNDFQKGDIAEGYSVSREKKESFPLTVTSAQKNPTAFYLCASSTGRNQPQHFGDGTRLSIL.

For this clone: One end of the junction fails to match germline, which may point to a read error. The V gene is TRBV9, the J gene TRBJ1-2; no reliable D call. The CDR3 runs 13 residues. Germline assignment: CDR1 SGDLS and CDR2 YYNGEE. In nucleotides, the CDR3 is TGTGCCAGCAGCGTAGAAGCTAACTATGGCTACGCCTTC. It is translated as CASSVEANYGYAF.

The chain's CDR3 is CASSLDRVNTEAFF. The CDR3 coding sequence is TGTGCCAGCAGCTTAGACAGGGTGAACACTGAAGCTTTCTTT. V gene TRBV11-3 combines with J gene TRBJ1-1, with a possible D match to TRBD1 (5 bases). The CDR3 sequence is 14 residues long. Germline values: CDR1 SGHNT, CDR2 YENEEA. Between the trimmed V and J ends, which lost 0 bases and 0 bases, there was a span of 5 bases.

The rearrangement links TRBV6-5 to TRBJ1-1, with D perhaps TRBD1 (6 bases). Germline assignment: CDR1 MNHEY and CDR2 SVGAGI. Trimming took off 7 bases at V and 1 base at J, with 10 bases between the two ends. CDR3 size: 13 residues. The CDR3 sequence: CASNGRGNTEAFF. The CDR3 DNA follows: TGTGCCAGCAACGGCAGGGGGAACACTGAAGCTTTCTTT.

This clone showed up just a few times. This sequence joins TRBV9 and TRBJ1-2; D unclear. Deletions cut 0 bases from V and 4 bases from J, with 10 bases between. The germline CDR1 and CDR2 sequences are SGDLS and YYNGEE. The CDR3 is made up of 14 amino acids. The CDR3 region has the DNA TGTGCCAGCAGCGTAGTTGACTCCTCCTATGGCTACACCTTC. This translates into CASSVVDSSYGYTF.

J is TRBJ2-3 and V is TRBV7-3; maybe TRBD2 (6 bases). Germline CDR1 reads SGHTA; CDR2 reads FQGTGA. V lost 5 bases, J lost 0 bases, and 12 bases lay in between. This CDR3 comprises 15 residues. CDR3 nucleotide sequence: TGTGCCAGCAGCCCGATGCGGGGTAGCACAGATACGCAGTATTTT. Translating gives CASSPMRGSTDTQYF.

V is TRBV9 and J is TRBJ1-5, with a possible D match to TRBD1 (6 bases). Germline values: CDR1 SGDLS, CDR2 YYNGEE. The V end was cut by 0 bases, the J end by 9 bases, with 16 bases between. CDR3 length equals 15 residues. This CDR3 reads CASSVEDSRRGPQHF. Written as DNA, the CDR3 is TGTGCCAGCAGCGTAGAGGACAGCCGCCGGGGGCCCCAGCATTTT.

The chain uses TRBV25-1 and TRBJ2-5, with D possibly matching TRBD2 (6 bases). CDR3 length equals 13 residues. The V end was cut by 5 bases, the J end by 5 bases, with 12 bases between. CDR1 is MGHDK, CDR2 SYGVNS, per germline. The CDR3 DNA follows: TGTGCCAGCAGTCTCGGAGGGGTTGAGACCCAGTACTTC. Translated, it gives CASSLGGVETQYF.

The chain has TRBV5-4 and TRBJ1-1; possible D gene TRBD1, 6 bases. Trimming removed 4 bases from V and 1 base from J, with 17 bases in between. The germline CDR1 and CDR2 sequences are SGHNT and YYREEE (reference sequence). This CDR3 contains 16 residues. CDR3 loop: CASSPDAGATNTEAFF. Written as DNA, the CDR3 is TGTGCCAGCAGCCCCGACGCAGGGGCGACGAACACTGAAGCTTTCTTT.

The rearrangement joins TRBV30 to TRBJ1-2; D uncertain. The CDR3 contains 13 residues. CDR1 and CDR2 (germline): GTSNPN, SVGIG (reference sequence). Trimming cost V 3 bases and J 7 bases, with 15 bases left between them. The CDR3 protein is CAWRLERLGGYTF. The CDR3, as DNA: TGTGCCTGGAGGCTGGAGAGACTCGGTGGCTACACCTTC.

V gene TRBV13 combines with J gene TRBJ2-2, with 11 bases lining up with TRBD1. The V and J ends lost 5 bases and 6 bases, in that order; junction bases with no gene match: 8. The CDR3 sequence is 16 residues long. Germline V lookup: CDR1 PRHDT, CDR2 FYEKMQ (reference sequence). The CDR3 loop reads CASSPTPGQGAGELFF. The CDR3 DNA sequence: TGTGCCAGCAGCCCCACTCCGGGACAGGGGGCCGGGGAGCTGTTTTTT. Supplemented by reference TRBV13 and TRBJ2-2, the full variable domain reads AAGVIQSPRHLIKEKRETATLKCYPIPRHDTVYWYQQGPGQDPQFLISFYEKMQSDKGSIPDRFSAQQFSDYHSELNMSSLELGDSALYFCASSPTPGQGAGELFFGEGSRLTVL.

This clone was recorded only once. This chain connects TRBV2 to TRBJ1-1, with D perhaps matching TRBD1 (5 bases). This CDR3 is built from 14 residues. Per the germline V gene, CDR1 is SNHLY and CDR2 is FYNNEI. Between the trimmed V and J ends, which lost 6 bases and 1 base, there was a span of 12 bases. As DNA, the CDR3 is TGTGCCAGCAGAACGGGACTTACGAACACTGAAGCTTTCTTT. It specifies CASRTGLTNTEAFF.

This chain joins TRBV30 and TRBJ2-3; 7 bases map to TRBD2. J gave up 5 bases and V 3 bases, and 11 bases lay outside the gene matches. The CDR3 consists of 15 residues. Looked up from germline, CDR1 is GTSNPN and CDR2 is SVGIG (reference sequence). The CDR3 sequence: CAWSPWGEGRDTQYF. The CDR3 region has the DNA TGTGCCTGGAGCCCATGGGGGGAGGGCCGAGATACGCAGTATTTT.

CDR3 sequence: CASSQDPPGESTEAFF. The CDR3 DNA is TGCGCCAGCAGCCAAGATCCGCCAGGGGAGTCTACTGAAGCTTTCTTT. The V call is TRBV4-3, the J call TRBJ1-1; tentative D call: TRBD1 (6 bases). Germline CDR1 LGHNA, CDR2 YSLEER. The CDR3 extends over 16 amino acids. With 0 bases removed from V and 5 bases from J, the gap between germline ends came to 16 bases.

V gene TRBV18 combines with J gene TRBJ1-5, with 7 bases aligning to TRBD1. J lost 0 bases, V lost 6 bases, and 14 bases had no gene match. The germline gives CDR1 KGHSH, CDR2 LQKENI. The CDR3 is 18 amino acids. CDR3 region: CASSPAFGTDYSNQPQHF. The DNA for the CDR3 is TGTGCCAGCTCTCCTGCTTTCGGGACAGACTATAGCAATCAGCCCCAGCATTTT.

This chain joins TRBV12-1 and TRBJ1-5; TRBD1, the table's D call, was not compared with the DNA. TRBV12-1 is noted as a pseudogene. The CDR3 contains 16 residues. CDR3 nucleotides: TGTGCCAGCAGCCCCGAACAGGGGAAAACACTTCAGCCCCAGCATTTT. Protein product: CASSPEQGKTLQPQHF.

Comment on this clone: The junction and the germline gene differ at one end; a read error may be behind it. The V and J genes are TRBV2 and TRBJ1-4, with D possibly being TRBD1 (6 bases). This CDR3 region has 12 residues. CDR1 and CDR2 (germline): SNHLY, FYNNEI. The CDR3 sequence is CASSESGTTSVF. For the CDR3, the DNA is TGTGCCAGCAGTGAATCGGGGACAACATCCGTTTTT.

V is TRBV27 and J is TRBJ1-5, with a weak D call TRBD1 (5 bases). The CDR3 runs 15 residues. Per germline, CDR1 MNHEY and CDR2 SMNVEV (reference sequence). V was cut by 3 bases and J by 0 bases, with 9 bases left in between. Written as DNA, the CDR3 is TGTGCCAGCAGTTTCCAGGGCAATAGCAATCAGCCCCAGCATTTT. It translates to CASSFQGNSNQPQHF.

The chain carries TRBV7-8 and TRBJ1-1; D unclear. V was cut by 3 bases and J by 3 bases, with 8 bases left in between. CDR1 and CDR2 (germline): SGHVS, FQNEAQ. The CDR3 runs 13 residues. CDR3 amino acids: CASSFRLDTEAFF. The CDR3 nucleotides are TGTGCCAGCAGCTTCCGACTGGACACTGAAGCTTTCTTT.

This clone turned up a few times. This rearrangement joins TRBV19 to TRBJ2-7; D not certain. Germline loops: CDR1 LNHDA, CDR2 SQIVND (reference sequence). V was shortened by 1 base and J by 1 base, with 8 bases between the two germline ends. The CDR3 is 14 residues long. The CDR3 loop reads CASSIAPGSYEQYF. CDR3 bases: TGTGCCAGTAGTATAGCTCCGGGTTCCTACGAGCAGTACTTC.

CDR3 in DNA: TGCGCCAGCAGCTTTCTTCAGAACTCTGGAAACACCATATATTTT. Its translation: CASSFLQNSGNTIYF. This rearrangement joins TRBV5-1 to TRBJ1-3; D remains unclear. The CDR3 runs 15 residues. Looked up from germline, CDR1 is SGHRS and CDR2 is YFSETQ. Trimming removed 2 bases at V and 0 bases at J, with 9 bases between.

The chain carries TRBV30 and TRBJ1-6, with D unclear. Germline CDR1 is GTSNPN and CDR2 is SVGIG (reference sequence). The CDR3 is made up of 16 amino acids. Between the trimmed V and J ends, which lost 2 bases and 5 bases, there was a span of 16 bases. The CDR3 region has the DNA TGTGCCTGGAGTCCCCGATGGAGGGAGGATAATTCACCCCTCCACTTT. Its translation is CAWSPRWREDNSPLHF. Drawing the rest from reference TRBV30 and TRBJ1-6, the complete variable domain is SQTIHQWPATLVQPVGSPLSLECTVEGTSNPNLYWYRQAAGRGLQLLFYSVGIGQISSEVPQNLSASRPQDRQFILSSKKLLLSDSGFYLCAWSPRWREDNSPLHFGNGTRLTVT.

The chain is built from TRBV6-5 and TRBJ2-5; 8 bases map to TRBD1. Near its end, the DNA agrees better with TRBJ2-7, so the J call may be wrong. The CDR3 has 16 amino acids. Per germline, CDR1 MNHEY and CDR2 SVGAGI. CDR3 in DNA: TGTGCCAGCAGTTACTCGACAGGGGAGGCCTCCTACGAGCAGTACTTC. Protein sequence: CASSYSTGEASYEQYF.

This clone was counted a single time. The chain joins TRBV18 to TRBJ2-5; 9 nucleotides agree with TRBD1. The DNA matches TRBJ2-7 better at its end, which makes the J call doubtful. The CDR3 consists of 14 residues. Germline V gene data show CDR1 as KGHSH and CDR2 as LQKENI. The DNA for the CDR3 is TGTGCCAGCTCACCACCGGGACAGGGCTACGAGCAGTACTTC. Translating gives CASSPPGQGYEQYF.

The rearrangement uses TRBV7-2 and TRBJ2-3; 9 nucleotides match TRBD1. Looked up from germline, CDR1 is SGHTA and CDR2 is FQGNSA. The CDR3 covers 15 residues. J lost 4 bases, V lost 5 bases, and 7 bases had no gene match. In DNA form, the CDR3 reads TGTGCCAGCAGCCGGACAGGGGCGATCCCAGATACGCAGTATTTT. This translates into CASSRTGAIPDTQYF. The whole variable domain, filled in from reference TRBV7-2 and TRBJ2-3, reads GAGVSQSPSNKVTEKGKDVELRCDPISGHTALYWYRQSLGQGLEFLIYFQGNSAPDKSGLPSDRFSAERTGGSVSTLTIQRTQQEDSAVYLCASSRTGAIPDTQYFGPGTRLTVL.

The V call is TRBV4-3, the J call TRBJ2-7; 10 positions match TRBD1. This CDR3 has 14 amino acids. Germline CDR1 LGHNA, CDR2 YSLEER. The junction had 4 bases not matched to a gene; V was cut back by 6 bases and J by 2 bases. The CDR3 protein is CASRPGQGAYEQYF. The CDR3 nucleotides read TGCGCCAGCAGGCCCGGACAGGGGGCCTACGAGCAGTACTTC.

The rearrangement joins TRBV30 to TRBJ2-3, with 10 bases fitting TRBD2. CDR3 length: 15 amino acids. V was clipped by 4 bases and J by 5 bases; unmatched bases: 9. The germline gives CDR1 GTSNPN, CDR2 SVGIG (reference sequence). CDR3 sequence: CAWKREGLDRDTQYF. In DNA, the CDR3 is TGTGCCTGGAAGCGGGAGGGCCTGGATAGAGATACGCAGTATTTT.

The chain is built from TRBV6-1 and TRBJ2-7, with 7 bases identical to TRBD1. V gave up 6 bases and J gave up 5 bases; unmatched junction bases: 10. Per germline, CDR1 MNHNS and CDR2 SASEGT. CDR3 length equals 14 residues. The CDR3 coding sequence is TGTGCCAGCAGGGGAACAGGGGCAAGGAACGAGCAGTACTTC. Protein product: CASRGTGARNEQYF.